The 7 T cell receptor beta chains given below trace back to one sample, sequenced in a study of OX40 agonist ivuxolimab in advanced cancers. The protocol used for the library was the immunoSEQ multiplex PCR assay. In its TCRdb copy, this immuneACCESS table keeps in-frame sequences only and misses some clones. Where compared with another copy, unresolved V genes explain less than half of these, and the others have no known cause. This sample comprises some 40,000 clones, about 78% of them detected only once. 22% of the sample comes from the top ten. The specimen comprised CD4+ or CD8+ T cells sorted from blood, sampled in a trial of the OX40 agonist ivuxolimab. These receptors were taken from an adult with an advanced solid tumor such as melanoma, head and neck, liver or kidney cancer.

The J gene is TRBJ2-1, the V gene TRBV28; D not resolved. Trimming stripped 6 bases from V and 10 bases from J, with 25 bases between. Germline values: CDR1 MDHEN, CDR2 SYDVKM. CDR3 length: 16 residues. In DNA, the CDR3 is TGTGCCAGCAGCCCTTTACTTTCCGGAGCCTCCCGGGAGCAGTTCTTC. This gives the protein CASSPLLSGASREQFF. Full variable domain (remainder filled in from reference TRBV28 and TRBJ2-1): DVKVTQSSRYLVKRTGEKVFLECVQDMDHENMFWYRQDPGLGLRLIYFSYDVKMKEKGDIPEGYSVSREKKERFSLILESASTNQTSMYLCASSPLLSGASREQFFGPGTRLTVL.

This clone was observed once. This chain joins TRBV5-6 and TRBJ2-3; tentative D call: TRBD2 (6 bases). There are 15 residues in the CDR3. V shed 0 bases and J shed 1 base, with 9 bases lying between them. Germline V lookup: CDR1 SGHDT, CDR2 YYEEEE. In DNA form, the CDR3 reads TGTGCCAGCAGCTTGGGCGGGACCCGCACAGATACGCAGTATTTT. Protein: CASSLGGTRTDTQYF.

The rearrangement links TRBV27 to TRBJ1-6; D gene uncertain. Germline-derived CDR1 and CDR2 are MNHEY and SMNVEV (reference sequence). V lost 6 bases, J lost 10 bases, and 16 bases lay in between. The CDR3 is 14 amino acids. CDR3 in amino acids: CASRAQRYGSPLHF. CDR3 sequence (DNA): TGTGCCAGCAGAGCACAGCGTTACGGATCACCCCTCCACTTT.

The rearrangement joins TRBV6-5 to TRBJ1-2; 8 bases map to TRBD1. Trimming at V came to 5 bases and at J to 6 bases, leaving 8 bases not matched to a gene. The germline V gene has CDR1 MNHEY and CDR2 SVGAGI. The CDR3 has 14 residues. CDR3 sequence: CASSPPGRGHGYTF. The CDR3 DNA reads TGTGCCAGCAGTCCCCCCGGCAGGGGGCATGGCTACACCTTC.

The chain employs TRBV4-1 and TRBJ1-5; TRBD1 aligns across 7 bases. V lost 3 bases to trimming and J lost 4 bases; unmatched junction nucleotides: 6. Germline CDR1 is MGHRA and CDR2 is YSYEKL. The CDR3 is 15 amino acids. The CDR3 region is CASSHEAGGNQPQHF. The CDR3 region has the DNA TGCGCCAGCAGCCACGAAGCAGGGGGGAATCAGCCCCAGCATTTT.

This clone was found a few times. The chain carries TRBV19 and TRBJ1-5, with D maybe TRBD1 (5 bases). Germline values: CDR1 LNHDA, CDR2 SQIVND (reference sequence). This CDR3 is 17 amino acids long. Deletions cut 3 bases from V and 7 bases from J, with 22 bases between. CDR3 nucleotide sequence: TGTGCCAGTAGTATTCGCCCGGGTCAGGGAGTAGAACAGCCCCAGCATTTT. It specifies CASSIRPGQGVEQPQHF.

The V and J genes are TRBV28 and TRBJ2-3; weak D call: TRBD2 (6 bases). CDR1 and CDR2 from the germline V gene are MDHEN and SYDVKM. This CDR3 spans 16 amino acids. The V and J ends lost 5 bases and 3 bases respectively, with 18 bases between them. CDR3 DNA sequence: TGTGCCAGCAGTCTTAGCCCCGGGACTCCGACAGATACGCAGTATTTT. Its protein is CASSLSPGTPTDTQYF.